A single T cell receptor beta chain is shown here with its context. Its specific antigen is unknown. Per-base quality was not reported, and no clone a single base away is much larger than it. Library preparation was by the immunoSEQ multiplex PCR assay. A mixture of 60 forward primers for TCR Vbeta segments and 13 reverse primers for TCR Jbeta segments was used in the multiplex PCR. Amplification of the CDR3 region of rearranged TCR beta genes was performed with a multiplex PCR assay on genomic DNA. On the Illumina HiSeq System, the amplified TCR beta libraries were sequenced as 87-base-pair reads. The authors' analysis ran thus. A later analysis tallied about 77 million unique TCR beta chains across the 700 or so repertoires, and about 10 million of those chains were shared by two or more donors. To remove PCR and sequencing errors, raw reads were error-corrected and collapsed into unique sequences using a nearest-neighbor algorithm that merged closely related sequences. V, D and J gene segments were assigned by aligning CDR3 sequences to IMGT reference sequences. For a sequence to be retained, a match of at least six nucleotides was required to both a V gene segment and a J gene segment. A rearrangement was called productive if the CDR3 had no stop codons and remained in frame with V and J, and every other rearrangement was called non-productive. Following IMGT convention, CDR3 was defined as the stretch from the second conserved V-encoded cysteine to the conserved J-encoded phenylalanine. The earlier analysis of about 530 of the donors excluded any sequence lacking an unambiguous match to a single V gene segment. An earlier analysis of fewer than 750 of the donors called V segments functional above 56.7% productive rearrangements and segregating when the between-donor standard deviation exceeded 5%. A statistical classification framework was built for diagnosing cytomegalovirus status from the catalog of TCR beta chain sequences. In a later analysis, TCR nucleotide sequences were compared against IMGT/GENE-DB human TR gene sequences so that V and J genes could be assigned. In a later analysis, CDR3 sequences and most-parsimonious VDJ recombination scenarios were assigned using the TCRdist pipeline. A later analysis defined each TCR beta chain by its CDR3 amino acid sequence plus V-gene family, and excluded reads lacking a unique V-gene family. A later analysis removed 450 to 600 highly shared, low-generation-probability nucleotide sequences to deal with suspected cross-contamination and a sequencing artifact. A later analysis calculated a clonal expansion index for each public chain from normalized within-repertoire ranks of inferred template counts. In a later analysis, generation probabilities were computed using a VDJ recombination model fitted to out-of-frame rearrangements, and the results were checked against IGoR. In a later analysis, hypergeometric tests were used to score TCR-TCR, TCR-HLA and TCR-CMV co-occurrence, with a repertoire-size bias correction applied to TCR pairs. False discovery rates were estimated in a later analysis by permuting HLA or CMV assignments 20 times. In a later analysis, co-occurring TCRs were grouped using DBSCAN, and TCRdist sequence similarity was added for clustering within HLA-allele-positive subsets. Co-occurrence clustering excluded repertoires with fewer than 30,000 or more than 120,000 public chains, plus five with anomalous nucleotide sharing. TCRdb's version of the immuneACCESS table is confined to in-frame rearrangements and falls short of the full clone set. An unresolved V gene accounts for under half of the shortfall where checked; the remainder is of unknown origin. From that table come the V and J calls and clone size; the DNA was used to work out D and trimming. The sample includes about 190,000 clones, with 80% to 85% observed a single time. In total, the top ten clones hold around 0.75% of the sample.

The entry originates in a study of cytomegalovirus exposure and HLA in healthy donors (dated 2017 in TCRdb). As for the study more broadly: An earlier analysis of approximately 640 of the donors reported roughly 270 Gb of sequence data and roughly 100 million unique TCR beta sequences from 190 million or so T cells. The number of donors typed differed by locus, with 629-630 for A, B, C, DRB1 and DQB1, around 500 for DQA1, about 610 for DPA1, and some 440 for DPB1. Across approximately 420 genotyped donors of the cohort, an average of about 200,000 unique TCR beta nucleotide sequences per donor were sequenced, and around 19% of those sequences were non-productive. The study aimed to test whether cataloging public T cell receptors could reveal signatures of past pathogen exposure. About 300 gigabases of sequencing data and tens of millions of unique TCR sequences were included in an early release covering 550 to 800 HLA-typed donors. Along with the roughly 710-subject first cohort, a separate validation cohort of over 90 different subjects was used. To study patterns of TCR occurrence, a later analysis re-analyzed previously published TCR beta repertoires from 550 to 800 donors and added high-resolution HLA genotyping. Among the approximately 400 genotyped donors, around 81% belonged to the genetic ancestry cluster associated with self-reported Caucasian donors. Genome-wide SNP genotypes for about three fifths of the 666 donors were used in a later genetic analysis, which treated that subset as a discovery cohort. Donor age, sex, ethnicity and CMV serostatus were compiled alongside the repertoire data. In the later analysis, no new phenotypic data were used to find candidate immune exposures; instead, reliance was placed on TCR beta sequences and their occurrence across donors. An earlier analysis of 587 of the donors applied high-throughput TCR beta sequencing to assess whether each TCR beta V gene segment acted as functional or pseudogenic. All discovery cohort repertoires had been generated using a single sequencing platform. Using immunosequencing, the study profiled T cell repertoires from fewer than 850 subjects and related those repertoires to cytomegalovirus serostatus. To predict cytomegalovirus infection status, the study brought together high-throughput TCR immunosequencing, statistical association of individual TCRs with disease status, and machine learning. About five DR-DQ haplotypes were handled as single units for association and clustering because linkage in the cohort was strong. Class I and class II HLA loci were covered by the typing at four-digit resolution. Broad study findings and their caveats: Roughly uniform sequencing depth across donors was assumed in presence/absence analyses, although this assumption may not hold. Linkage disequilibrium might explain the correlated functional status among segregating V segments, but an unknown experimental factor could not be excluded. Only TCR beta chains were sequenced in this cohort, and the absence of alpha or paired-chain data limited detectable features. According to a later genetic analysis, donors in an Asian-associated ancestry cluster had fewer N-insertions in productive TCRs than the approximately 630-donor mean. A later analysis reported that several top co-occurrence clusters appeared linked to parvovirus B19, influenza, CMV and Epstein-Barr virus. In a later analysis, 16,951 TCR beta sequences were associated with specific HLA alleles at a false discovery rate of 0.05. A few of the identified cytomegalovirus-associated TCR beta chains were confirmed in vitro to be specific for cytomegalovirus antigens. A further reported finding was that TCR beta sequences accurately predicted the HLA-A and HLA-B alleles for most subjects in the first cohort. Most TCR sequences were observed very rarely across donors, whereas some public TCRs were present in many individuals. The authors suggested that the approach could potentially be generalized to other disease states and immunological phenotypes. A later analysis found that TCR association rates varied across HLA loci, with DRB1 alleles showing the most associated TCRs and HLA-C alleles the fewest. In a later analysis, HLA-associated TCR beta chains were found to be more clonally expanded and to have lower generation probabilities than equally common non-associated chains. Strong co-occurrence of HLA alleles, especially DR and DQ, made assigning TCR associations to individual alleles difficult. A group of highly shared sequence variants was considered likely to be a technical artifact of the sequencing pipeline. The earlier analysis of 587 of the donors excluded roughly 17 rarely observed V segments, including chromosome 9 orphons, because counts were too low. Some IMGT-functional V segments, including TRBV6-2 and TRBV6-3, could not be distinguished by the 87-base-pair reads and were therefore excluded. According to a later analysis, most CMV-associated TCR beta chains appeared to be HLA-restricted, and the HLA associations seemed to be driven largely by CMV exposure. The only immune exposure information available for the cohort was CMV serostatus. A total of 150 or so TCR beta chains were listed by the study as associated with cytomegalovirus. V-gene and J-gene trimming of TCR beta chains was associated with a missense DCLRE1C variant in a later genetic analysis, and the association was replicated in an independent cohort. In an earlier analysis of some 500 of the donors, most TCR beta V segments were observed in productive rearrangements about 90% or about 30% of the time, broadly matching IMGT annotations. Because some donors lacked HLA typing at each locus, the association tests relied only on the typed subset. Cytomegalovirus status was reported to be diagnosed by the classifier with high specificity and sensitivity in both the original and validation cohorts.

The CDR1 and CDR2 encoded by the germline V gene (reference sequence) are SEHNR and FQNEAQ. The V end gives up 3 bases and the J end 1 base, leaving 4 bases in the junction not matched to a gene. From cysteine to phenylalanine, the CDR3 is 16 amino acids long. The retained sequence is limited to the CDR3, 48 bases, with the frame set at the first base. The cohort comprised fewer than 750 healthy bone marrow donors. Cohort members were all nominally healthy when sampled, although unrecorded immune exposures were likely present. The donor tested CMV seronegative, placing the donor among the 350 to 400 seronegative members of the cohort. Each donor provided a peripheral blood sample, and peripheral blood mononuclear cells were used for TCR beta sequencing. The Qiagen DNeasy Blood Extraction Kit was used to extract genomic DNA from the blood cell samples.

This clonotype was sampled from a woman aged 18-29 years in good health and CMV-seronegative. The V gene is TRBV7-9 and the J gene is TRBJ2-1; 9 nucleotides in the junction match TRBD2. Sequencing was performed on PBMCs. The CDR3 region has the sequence CASSFPSGVSYNEQFF. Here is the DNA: TGTGCCAGCAGCTTCCCTAGCGGGGTTTCCTACAATGAGCAGTTCTTC.